The table lists the clone carrying this T cell receptor beta chain with many counts. The target antigen is unknown. Germline values: CDR1 KGHDR, CDR2 SFDVKD. There are 15 residues in the CDR3. V lost 3 bases to trimming and J lost 3 bases, with 12 bases between them. This entry is derived from a study of T-cell reconstitution after alpha-beta-depleted transplantation in children. Study-wide points: One year post-transplant, T-cell counts and diversity were largely derived from T cells produced anew. Alpha-beta T cells about two months after transplant reportedly derived from several hundred expanded graft clones. Some patients' high day-60 TCRbeta diversity was traced to surviving recipient T cells and thymic progenitors.

Preparation of the TCRbeta library involved a method that used unique molecular identifiers. MiXCR, applied by TCRdb to the PCR reads, yields one record per CDR3 protein. The sample holds tens of thousands of distinct CDR3 sequences, 6.4% seen once. The gene calls are TRBV24-1 and TRBJ2-3; tentatively, D is TRBD1 or TRBD2 (6 bases each). This clonotype was sampled from a child under three years old who had a stem cell transplant for acute myeloid leukemia, so the T cells may come from the graft donor. The specimen comprised peripheral blood, sampled 60 days after TCRalphabeta/CD19-depleted stem cell transplant. CDR3 sequence reads: CATSDRRGNTDTQYF. CDR3 nucleotide sequence: TGTGCCACCAGTGATAGGAGGGGGAATACAGATACGCAGTATTTT.